These 21 T cell receptor beta chains were sequenced from one sample in a study of blood T cell repertoires in COVID-19. Profiling relied on immunoSEQ multiplex PCR, and the TCRdb table lists in-frame clones only, not all of them. The sample yields 240,000 or so clones, 81% seen once. What was sequenced was peripheral blood. The receptors here all came from a woman aged 80 or over with COVID-19, enrolled during active disease.

This sequence joins TRBV12-3 or TRBV12-4 and TRBJ1-2; 9 bases are shared with TRBD1. This CDR3 has 13 residues. With 5 bases clipped from V and 8 bases from J, the junction kept 6 bases outside the gene matches. The CDR3 bases are TGTGCCAGCAGTCCGACAGGGGGAGGCGGCTACACCTTC. The encoded protein is CASSPTGGGGYTF.

In this sample, this clone turned up once. The chain carries TRBV5-1 and TRBJ1-2; weak D call: TRBD1 (5 bases). The CDR3 has 12 residues. V was shortened by 4 bases and J by 8 bases, with 12 bases between the two germline ends. The germline V gene has CDR1 SGHRS and CDR2 YFSETQ. CDR3 protein: CASSPDWGGYTF. CDR3 DNA: TGCGCCAGCAGCCCCGATTGGGGCGGCTACACCTTC.

The gene calls are TRBV4-1 and TRBJ2-3, with 7 bases fitting TRBD1. Germline assignment: CDR1 MGHRA and CDR2 YSYEKL. Trimming removed 0 bases from V and 2 bases from J; junction bases left unmatched: 11. CDR3 length: 18 amino acids. The CDR3 region has the DNA TGCGCCAGCAGCCAAGACCCCCCCGCCAGGGGGTTCACAGATACGCAGTATTTT. It is translated as CASSQDPPARGFTDTQYF.

The V gene is TRBV27, the J gene TRBJ2-6; 7 bases map to TRBD1. With 2 bases clipped from V and 0 bases from J, the junction kept 7 bases outside the gene matches. Germline CDR1 MNHEY, CDR2 SMNVEV (reference sequence). The CDR3 is made up of 18 amino acids. The CDR3 here is CASSLRGPLISGANVLTF. In DNA form, the CDR3 reads TGTGCCAGCAGTTTAAGGGGGCCTCTGATCTCTGGGGCCAACGTCCTGACTTTC.

The rearrangement joins TRBV11-2 to TRBJ2-7; possibly TRBD1 for D (6 bases). CDR3 length: 13 amino acids. Trimming stripped 3 bases from V and 3 bases from J, with 9 bases between. The germline V gene encodes CDR1 SGHAT and CDR2 FQNNGV. The CDR3 loop is CASSFEGVYEQYF. CDR3 in DNA: TGTGCCAGCAGCTTCGAGGGGGTCTACGAGCAGTACTTC.

The chain joins TRBV6-1 to TRBJ1-2; D call uncertain. CDR3 length equals 15 residues. Germline CDR1 and CDR2: MNHNS and SASEGT. The V and J ends lost 2 bases and 4 bases respectively, with 14 bases between them. CDR3 region: CASSESGWVGYGYTF. The CDR3 DNA is TGTGCCAGCAGTGAATCGGGATGGGTGGGCTATGGCTACACCTTC.

The chain employs TRBV7-3 and TRBJ2-3; D uncertain. Trimming shortened V by 5 bases and J by 5 bases, and 11 bases separated the two germline ends. CDR1 and CDR2 (germline): SGHTA, FQGTGA. The CDR3 runs to 13 residues. The CDR3 DNA reads as TGTGCCAGCAGCCCCAGTGGCTTAGATACGCAGTATTTT. Amino acid sequence: CASSPSGLDTQYF.

This clone was seen a few times. The rearrangement uses TRBV21-1 and TRBJ1-1. TRBV21-1 is a listed pseudogene. This CDR3 region has 17 residues. The CDR3 DNA reads as TGTGCCAGCAGCAAGTGTCCGGGTGGCCGGCGGGACACTGAAGCTTTCTTT. It specifies CASSKCPGGRRDTEAFF.

The chain has TRBV3-1 (or the pseudogene TRBV3-2) and TRBJ2-2, with 8 bases matching TRBD1. CDR3 length equals 14 residues. From germline, CDR1 is LGHDT and CDR2 YNNKEL (reference sequence). Trimming removed 2 bases from V and 7 bases from J; junction bases left unmatched: 3. CDR3 sequence (DNA): TGTGCCAGCAGCCAACAGGGGGCGGGCGGGGAGCTGTTTTTT. Its protein product is CASSQQGAGGELFF.

V and J are TRBV2 and TRBJ1-2; 8 bases are a match to TRBD1. With 6 bases clipped from V and 8 bases from J, the junction kept 2 bases outside the gene matches. The CDR3 contains 11 residues. Germline lookup yields CDR1 SNHLY and CDR2 FYNNEI. CDR3 loop: CASRGTGGYTF. CDR3 in DNA: TGTGCCAGCAGGGGGACAGGCGGCTACACCTTC. Using reference TRBV2 and TRBJ1-2 for the parts outside the CDR3, the full variable domain is EPEVTQTPSHQVTQMGQEVILRCVPISNHLYFYWYRQILGQKVEFLVSFYNNEISEKSEIFDDQFSVERPDGSNFTLKIRSTKLEDSAMYFCASRGTGGYTFGSGTRLTVV.

V usage is TRBV24-1 and J usage is TRBJ2-1, with 12 bases fitting TRBD2. The CDR3 spans 16 residues. J lost 5 bases, V lost 5 bases, and 6 bases had no gene match. CDR1 KGHDR and CDR2 SFDVKD come from the germline V gene. The CDR3 is CATSVASGRGDNEQFF. CDR3 sequence (DNA): TGTGCCACCAGTGTGGCTAGCGGGAGGGGGGACAATGAGCAGTTCTTC.

This clone has just a few counts. The rearrangement uses TRBV28 and TRBJ2-7, with 7 bases fitting TRBD2. CDR1 is MDHEN, CDR2 SYDVKM, per germline. The CDR3 covers 14 residues. After removal of 3 bases from V and 6 bases from J, the junction contained 8 bases not matched to a gene. The CDR3 DNA reads TGTGCCAGCAGTTTCCCCCGACTAGCTGCCGAGCAGTACTTC. Translation gives CASSFPRLAAEQYF.

This chain links TRBV7-2 with TRBJ2-6; 9 nucleotides match TRBD2. Germline-derived CDR1 and CDR2 are SGHTA and FQGNSA. V shed 3 bases and J 3 bases; nucleotides not matched to a gene: 6. The CDR3 is 17 residues long. The chain's CDR3 is CASSLRSGRGGANVLTF. DNA of the CDR3: TGTGCCAGCAGCTTGCGTAGCGGGAGAGGTGGGGCCAACGTCCTGACTTTC.

This clone was seen a handful of times. V is TRBV18 and J is TRBJ2-3; no reliable D call. CDR1 is KGHSH and CDR2 is LQKENI in the germline V gene. The V and J ends lost 1 base and 0 bases respectively, with 5 bases between them. This CDR3 has 14 amino acids. CDR3 in amino acids: CASSPQRSTDTQYF. The CDR3 DNA follows: TGTGCCAGCTCACCACAGAGGAGCACAGATACGCAGTATTTT.

This chain connects TRBV18 to TRBJ2-5; 7 positions agree with TRBD1. After removal of 3 bases from V and 4 bases from J, the junction contained 8 bases not matched to a gene. The length of the CDR3 is 15 residues. Germline values: CDR1 KGHSH, CDR2 LQKENI. CDR3 amino acids: CASSPPRGSLETQYF. CDR3 DNA sequence: TGTGCCAGCTCACCGCCCAGGGGGTCTTTAGAGACCCAGTACTTC. Filled out from reference TRBV18 and TRBJ2-5, the complete variable domain reads NAGVMQNPRHLVRRRGQEARLRCSPMKGHSHVYWYRQLPEEGLKFMVYLQKENIIDESGMPKERFSAEFPKEGPSILRIQQVVRGDSAAYFCASSPPRGSLETQYFGPGTRLLVL.

The J gene is TRBJ2-5, the V gene TRBV5-1; TRBD2 matches at 12 bases. V lost 4 bases and J lost 3; bases outside the gene matches: 10. The CDR3 has 17 residues. Germline CDR1 is SGHRS and CDR2 is YFSETQ. In nucleotides, the CDR3 is TGCGCCAGCAGCATTCTTCCTAGCGGGAGGGTAGAAGAGACCCAGTACTTC. Its translation is CASSILPSGRVEETQYF. Together with reference TRBV5-1 and TRBJ2-5, the CDR3 gives the full variable domain: KAGVTQTPRYLIKTRGQQVTLSCSPISGHRSVSWYQQTPGQGLQFLFEYFSETQRNKGNFPGRFSGRQFSNSRSEMNVSTLELGDSALYLCASSILPSGRVEETQYFGPGTRLLVL.

The gene calls are TRBV6-5 and TRBJ1-5, with D hard to call. CDR3 size: 15 residues. CDR1 and CDR2 (germline): MNHEY, SVGAGI. V lost 8 bases to trimming and J lost 0 bases, with 14 bases between them. The CDR3 reads CASSAGWISNQPQHF. DNA of the CDR3: TGTGCCAGCTCTGCGGGGTGGATTAGCAATCAGCCCCAGCATTTT.

The V call is TRBV30, the J call TRBJ1-2; 8 bases map to TRBD1. This CDR3 contains 13 residues. Germline CDR1 GTSNPN, CDR2 SVGIG (reference sequence). The ends lost 2 bases at V and 7 bases at J; junction bases unmatched: 6. The CDR3: CAWSSTGGGGYTF. CDR3 sequence (DNA): TGTGCCTGGAGTTCAACAGGGGGTGGTGGCTACACCTTC.

In this sample, this clone turned up a few times. CDR3 region: CASSFDRYNSPLHF. DNA for the CDR3: TGTGCCAGCAGCTTTGACAGATATAATTCACCCCTCCACTTT. The chain joins TRBV5-5 to TRBJ1-6; TRBD1 might be the D (5 bases). The CDR3 consists of 14 residues. Germline loops: CDR1 SGHKS, CDR2 YYEKEE (reference sequence). Trimming removed 2 bases from V and 4 bases from J, with 7 bases in between. Full variable domain (rest looked up from reference TRBV5-5 and TRBJ1-6): DAGVTQSPTHLIKTRGQQVTLRCSPISGHKSVSWYQQVLGQGPQFIFQYYEKEERGRGNFPDRFSARQFPNYSSELNVNALLLGDSALYLCASSFDRYNSPLHFGNGTRLTVT.

This clone has only one observation. This chain connects TRBV11-2 to TRBJ2-2; TRBD2 agrees at 10 bases. Germline V gene data show CDR1 as SGHAT and CDR2 as FQNNGV. The CDR3 has 14 residues. The V and J ends lost 1 base and 11 bases, in that order; junction bases with no gene match: 4. The CDR3 DNA reads TGTGCCAGCAGCTTAGGGCTAGCGGGAGACGAGCTGTTTTTT. As protein: CASSLGLAGDELFF.

The V gene is TRBV7-2, the J gene TRBJ2-2; tentatively, D is TRBD2 (6 bases). The CDR3 runs 14 residues. The germline CDR1 and CDR2 sequences are SGHTA and FQGNSA. Trimming removed 5 bases at V and 7 bases at J, with 14 bases between. This CDR3 reads CASSPSWEVGELFF. The CDR3, as DNA: TGTGCCAGCAGCCCATCATGGGAGGTCGGGGAGCTGTTTTTT.